This entry lists 30 T cell receptor beta chains sequenced from one sample in a study of blood T cell repertoires in COVID-19. Assay used: immunoSEQ multiplex PCR; TCRdb lists only in-frame clones, some missing. The data show 150,000 to 200,000 clones, about 80% seen once. Sequencing was carried out using peripheral blood. Every receptor here comes from a human donor with acute or convalescent COVID-19. The donor label of this sample is uncertain.

The chain joins TRBV19 to TRBJ2-3, with 7 bases lining up with TRBD2. This CDR3 contains 13 residues. V lost 9 bases to trimming and J lost 0 bases; unmatched junction nucleotides: 3. Germline V gene data show CDR1 as LNHDA and CDR2 as SQIVND (reference sequence). CDR3 protein: CASLAGSTDTQYF. The CDR3 DNA follows: TGTGCCAGCTTAGCGGGTAGCACAGATACGCAGTATTTT.

The chain is built from TRBV5-4 and TRBJ1-2; D not certain. This CDR3 region has 13 residues. Trimming removed 0 bases from V and 4 bases from J, with 7 bases in between. Germline values: CDR1 SGHNT, CDR2 YYREEE (reference sequence). This CDR3 reads CASSLGVSYGYTF. As DNA, the CDR3 is TGTGCCAGCAGCTTGGGCGTGAGCTATGGCTACACCTTC.

This chain uses TRBV11-2 with TRBJ2-5, with a possible D match to TRBD2 (6 bases). Germline V CDR1 and CDR2: SGHAT, FQNNGV. Trimming stripped 4 bases from V and 5 bases from J, with 11 bases between. The CDR3 consists of 13 residues. The CDR3: CASSYTGAETQYF. CDR3 coding DNA: TGTGCCAGCAGCTACACGGGAGCGGAGACCCAGTACTTC.

This clone was seen just once. J is TRBJ1-6 and V is TRBV28; 9 bases fit TRBD1. CDR1 is MDHEN and CDR2 is SYDVKM in the germline V gene. V lost 8 bases to trimming and J lost 0 bases; unmatched junction nucleotides: 8. The CDR3 extends over 17 amino acids. The CDR3 DNA reads TGTGCCAGCGCCGGGGACAGGGTGAGCTCCTATAATTCACCCCTCCACTTT. Its protein is CASAGDRVSSYNSPLHF. The full variable domain, its missing parts supplied by reference TRBV28 and TRBJ1-6, is DVKVTQSSRYLVKRTGEKVFLECVQDMDHENMFWYRQDPGLGLRLIYFSYDVKMKEKGDIPEGYSVSREKKERFSLILESASTNQTSMYLCASAGDRVSSYNSPLHFGNGTRLTVT.

This rearrangement joins TRBV5-1 to TRBJ2-1; maybe TRBD2 (6 bases). Trimming removed 3 bases at V and 7 bases at J, with 17 bases between. The CDR3 runs to 15 residues. Germline lookup yields CDR1 SGHRS and CDR2 YFSETQ. The DNA for the CDR3 is TGCGCCAGCAGCTCCTCAGCGGGCCTCGGGAATGAGCAGTTCTTC. Translated: CASSSSAGLGNEQFF.

The rearrangement joins TRBV12-3 or TRBV12-4 to TRBJ1-2, with D tentatively TRBD1 (5 bases). This CDR3 has 13 residues. The V gene lost 2 bases and the J gene lost 8 bases, with 12 bases spanning the gap. In DNA, the CDR3 is TGTGCCAGCAGTTTATCCAGGGAGGCCGGCTACACCTTC. Its translation is CASSLSREAGYTF.

This chain joins TRBV19 and TRBJ2-5; 13 nucleotides agree with TRBD2. Germline-derived CDR1 and CDR2 are LNHDA and SQIVND (reference sequence). The CDR3 has 16 amino acids. V shed 5 bases, J shed 2 bases, and the junction held 5 bases outside the gene matches. This CDR3 is CASSSPGLAGQETQYF. In nucleotides, the CDR3 is TGTGCCAGTAGTTCGCCGGGACTAGCGGGGCAAGAGACCCAGTACTTC.

The table lists this clone with a few counts. This rearrangement joins TRBV5-1 to TRBJ2-1, with 7 bases lining up with TRBD1. The CDR3 sequence is 16 residues long. Unmatched junction bases numbered 10, after V lost 4 bases and J lost 3 bases. Germline CDR1 and CDR2: SGHRS and YFSETQ. Here the CDR3 reads CASSQSWGQYYNEQFF. DNA for the CDR3: TGCGCCAGCAGCCAGAGTTGGGGACAGTACTACAATGAGCAGTTCTTC. Full variable domain (missing parts from reference TRBV5-1 and TRBJ2-1): KAGVTQTPRYLIKTRGQQVTLSCSPISGHRSVSWYQQTPGQGLQFLFEYFSETQRNKGNFPGRFSGRQFSNSRSEMNVSTLELGDSALYLCASSQSWGQYYNEQFFGPGTRLTVL.

The chain recombines TRBV5-1 with TRBJ2-3; TRBD2 aligns across 11 bases. Germline V gives CDR1 SGHRS, CDR2 YFSETQ. V dropped 4 bases and J dropped 1; count of bases not matched to a gene: 8. The CDR3 loop spans 17 amino acids. The CDR3 DNA follows: TGCGCCAGCAGCACCGAGACTAGCGGGGAGGGCACAGATACGCAGTATTTT. Amino acids: CASSTETSGEGTDTQYF.

This clone turned up a few times. The chain uses TRBV28 and TRBJ2-1; TRBD2 agrees at 13 bases. CDR1 is MDHEN and CDR2 is SYDVKM in the germline V gene. This CDR3 contains 17 residues. Losses at the gene ends were 8 bases for V and 9 bases for J; bases not matched to a gene: 16. The CDR3 region is CASLTPGTSGKRGEQFF. DNA for the CDR3: TGTGCCAGCCTAACCCCAGGGACTAGCGGGAAACGGGGTGAGCAGTTCTTC.

This chain joins TRBV2 and TRBJ2-5; 7 nucleotides agree with TRBD2. Germline lookup yields CDR1 SNHLY and CDR2 FYNNEI. V shed 5 bases, J shed 7 bases, and the junction held 7 bases outside the gene matches. The CDR3 sequence is 13 residues long. CDR3 sequence: CASSSLVAGTQYF. CDR3 in DNA: TGTGCCAGCAGTTCCCTTGTAGCGGGGACCCAGTACTTC.

V gene TRBV27 combines with J gene TRBJ2-3; 9 bases match TRBD1. The CDR3 has 15 residues. V lost 5 bases, J lost 1 base, and 4 bases stayed unmatched. The germline V gene encodes CDR1 MNHEY and CDR2 SMNVEV (reference sequence). As DNA, the CDR3 is TGTGCCAGCAGTCGACAGGGGGTTGGCACAGATACGCAGTATTTT. Encoded protein: CASSRQGVGTDTQYF.

The chain is built from TRBV14 and TRBJ1-1; tentatively, D is TRBD1 (6 bases). The CDR3 covers 14 residues. CDR1 is SGHDN and CDR2 is FVKESK in the germline V gene. The V end was cut by 4 bases, the J end by 1 base, with 10 bases between. CDR3 amino acids: CASSRGLGNTEAFF. The CDR3, as DNA: TGTGCCAGCAGCCGGGGGCTCGGGAACACTGAAGCTTTCTTT.

The V gene is TRBV3-1 (or the pseudogene TRBV3-2), the J gene TRBJ2-3, with 10 bases matching TRBD2. The V segment lost 9 bases and the J segment 3 bases; nucleotides outside the gene matches: 3. The CDR3 is 13 amino acids. Germline V gene data show CDR1 as LGHDT and CDR2 as YNNKEL (reference sequence). The CDR3 DNA is TGTGCCAGAGGGACTAGCGAAACAGATACGCAGTATTTT. Translation gives CARGTSETDTQYF.

CDR3 region: CASKRVGADEQYF. DNA for the CDR3: TGTGCCAGCAAACGGGTGGGGGCAGACGAGCAGTACTTC. The chain employs TRBV27 and TRBJ2-7, with D tentatively TRBD1 (6 bases). The CDR3 totals 13 residues. Between the trimmed V and J ends, which lost 7 bases and 5 bases, there was a span of 15 bases. Germline V gene lookup returns CDR1 MNHEY and CDR2 SMNVEV (reference sequence).

This chain connects TRBV10-3 to TRBJ2-3, with TRBD1 identical over 10 bases. Looked up from germline, CDR1 is ENHRY and CDR2 is SYGVKD. CDR3 length: 15 residues. V was pared by 3 bases and J by 3 bases, with 3 bases of the junction left unmatched. The CDR3 bases are TGTGCCATCAGTGACGGGACAGGGGAAACAGATACGCAGTATTTT. It is translated as CAISDGTGETDTQYF.

The table lists this clone with a count of one. This chain connects TRBV6-4 to TRBJ2-5; TRBD2 matches 11 bases. The trim removed 0 bases at V and 5 bases at J, leaving 5 bases unmatched. Germline CDR1 is MRHNA and CDR2 is SNTAGT. The length of the CDR3 is 16 residues. The CDR3 region has the DNA TGTGCCAGCAGTGACTCCCGACTAGCGGGATATGAGACCCAGTACTTC. Translated: CASSDSRLAGYETQYF.

The chain has TRBV30 and TRBJ1-1; D call uncertain. Germline V gives CDR1 GTSNPN, CDR2 SVGIG (reference sequence). The CDR3 is made up of 14 amino acids. V lost 0 bases, J lost 8 bases, and 16 bases lay in between. This CDR3 is CAWSVRRMAGEAFF. The CDR3 coding sequence is TGTGCCTGGAGTGTACGACGGATGGCAGGAGAAGCTTTCTTT.

The chain carries TRBV19 and TRBJ1-5; TRBD1 agrees at 7 bases. This CDR3 has 16 residues. Germline V gene sequence: CDR1 LNHDA, CDR2 SQIVND (reference sequence). With V trimmed by 4 bases and J by 6 bases, 12 bases remained unmatched. The CDR3 loop is CASSRPFGQAVQPQHF. DNA of the CDR3: TGTGCCAGTAGTAGGCCCTTCGGACAGGCGGTTCAGCCCCAGCATTTT.

This chain joins TRBV6-5 and TRBJ1-2; 8 nucleotides match TRBD1. CDR3 length: 14 amino acids. Per the germline V gene, CDR1 is MNHEY and CDR2 is SVGAGI. The V segment lost 7 bases and the J segment 5 bases; nucleotides outside the gene matches: 9. The CDR3 loop is CASKEDRDLYGYTF. As DNA, the CDR3 is TGTGCCAGCAAAGAGGACAGGGACCTATATGGCTACACCTTC.

J is TRBJ1-2 and V is TRBV29-1; D might be TRBD1 (5 bases). Looked up from germline, CDR1 is SQVTM and CDR2 is ANQGSEA. Trimming took off 3 bases at V and 7 bases at J, with 12 bases between the two ends. The CDR3 is 12 residues long. The CDR3 protein is CSVEGQGSGYTF. In nucleotides, the CDR3 is TGCAGCGTTGAGGGGCAGGGAAGTGGCTACACCTTC.

The V gene is TRBV6-6, the J gene TRBJ2-7; weak D call: TRBD1 (5 bases). Germline CDR1 reads MNHNY; CDR2 reads SVGAGI (reference sequence). The CDR3 totals 16 residues. Trimming shortened V by 0 bases and J by 7 bases, and 19 bases separated the two germline ends. The CDR3 nucleotides are TGTGCCAGCAGTTACTCCCAGGGAAGGAGAGTTGGGGAGCAGTACTTC. Its protein product is CASSYSQGRRVGEQYF.

V gene TRBV5-4 combines with J gene TRBJ2-5; 8 bases agree with TRBD1. The CDR3 loop spans 13 amino acids. The junction had 4 bases not matched to a gene; V was cut back by 4 bases and J by 5 bases. Germline V gene lookup returns CDR1 SGHNT and CDR2 YYREEE (reference sequence). This CDR3 reads CASSLDRAETQYF. The CDR3 bases are TGTGCCAGCAGCCTGGACAGGGCGGAGACCCAGTACTTC.

On this clone: The sample contains more than one DNA sequence encoding this CDR3. The rearrangement joins TRBV28 to TRBJ2-7, with TRBD1 matching 9 bases. This CDR3 has 13 residues. V lost 6 bases and J lost 4; bases outside the gene matches: 4. Germline CDR1 MDHEN, CDR2 SYDVKM. The CDR3 DNA sequence: TGTGCCAGCAGAACAGGGGGCAGGTACGAGCAGTACTTC. Its translation: CASRTGGRYEQYF. The variable domain in full, completed from reference TRBV28 and TRBJ2-7, reads DVKVTQSSRYLVKRTGEKVFLECVQDMDHENMFWYRQDPGLGLRLIYFSYDVKMKEKGDIPEGYSVSREKKERFSLILESASTNQTSMYLCASRTGGRYEQYFGPGTRLTVT.

This chain uses TRBV18 with TRBJ2-1; 8 positions agree with TRBD2. With V trimmed by 2 bases and J by 2 bases, 2 bases remained unmatched. The V gene's germline CDR1 is KGHSH and CDR2 LQKENI. This CDR3 is 15 amino acids long. The CDR3 loop is CASSPSGGPYNEQFF. The CDR3 nucleotides read TGTGCCAGCTCACCAAGCGGGGGCCCCTACAATGAGCAGTTCTTC.

The gene calls are TRBV4-1 and TRBJ2-1; 8 positions match TRBD2. The V segment lost 3 bases and the J segment 8 bases; nucleotides outside the gene matches: 12. The CDR3 runs 16 residues. Germline assignment: CDR1 MGHRA and CDR2 YSYEKL. CDR3 DNA sequence: TGCGCCAGCAGCCAGGGGGAGCGGGGGCGGGGGGATGAGCAGTTCTTC. Encoded protein: CASSQGERGRGDEQFF.

V and J are TRBV6-5 and TRBJ1-1; 8 nucleotides match TRBD1. The CDR3 sequence is 14 residues long. Looked up from germline, CDR1 is MNHEY and CDR2 is SVGAGI. V dropped 6 bases and J dropped 1; count of bases not matched to a gene: 4. CDR3 loop: CASREGTGNTEAFF. The CDR3 bases are TGTGCCAGCAGAGAGGGGACAGGGAACACTGAAGCTTTCTTT.

J is TRBJ1-6 and V is TRBV14, with 9 bases matching TRBD1. The germline gives CDR1 SGHDN, CDR2 FVKESK. Trimming at V came to 0 bases and at J to 6 bases, leaving 9 bases not matched to a gene. The CDR3 consists of 18 residues. The CDR3 loop reads CASSQDLSWGQGNSPLHF. For the CDR3, the DNA is TGTGCCAGCAGCCAAGATTTATCGTGGGGACAGGGTAATTCACCCCTCCACTTT. Combining the CDR3 with reference TRBV14 and TRBJ1-6 gives the whole variable domain EAGVTQFPSHSVIEKGQTVTLRCDPISGHDNLYWYRRVMGKEIKFLLHFVKESKQDESGMPNNRFLAERTGGTYSTLKVQPAELEDSGVYFCASSQDLSWGQGNSPLHFGNGTRLTVT.

The J gene is TRBJ2-5, the V gene TRBV5-1; the match to TRBD2 covers 10 bases. The CDR3 is 16 amino acids. Germline CDR1 and CDR2: SGHRS and YFSETQ. J gave up 2 bases and V 0 bases, and 4 bases lay outside the gene matches. CDR3 sequence: CASSLVPSGGQETQYF. The CDR3 nucleotides are TGCGCCAGCAGCTTGGTCCCTAGCGGGGGTCAAGAGACCCAGTACTTC. The complete variable domain, with remaining parts taken from reference TRBV5-1 and TRBJ2-5, reads KAGVTQTPRYLIKTRGQQVTLSCSPISGHRSVSWYQQTPGQGLQFLFEYFSETQRNKGNFPGRFSGRQFSNSRSEMNVSTLELGDSALYLCASSLVPSGGQETQYFGPGTRLLVL.

The chain employs TRBV5-6 and TRBJ2-3; 9 bases fit TRBD2. Germline trimming cut 0 bases from V and 1 base from J; bases unmatched to any gene: 0. The germline V gene encodes CDR1 SGHDT and CDR2 YYEEEE. The CDR3 is made up of 15 amino acids. This CDR3 is CASSLGLAGTDTQYF. The CDR3, as DNA: TGTGCCAGCAGCTTGGGACTAGCGGGCACAGATACGCAGTATTTT.